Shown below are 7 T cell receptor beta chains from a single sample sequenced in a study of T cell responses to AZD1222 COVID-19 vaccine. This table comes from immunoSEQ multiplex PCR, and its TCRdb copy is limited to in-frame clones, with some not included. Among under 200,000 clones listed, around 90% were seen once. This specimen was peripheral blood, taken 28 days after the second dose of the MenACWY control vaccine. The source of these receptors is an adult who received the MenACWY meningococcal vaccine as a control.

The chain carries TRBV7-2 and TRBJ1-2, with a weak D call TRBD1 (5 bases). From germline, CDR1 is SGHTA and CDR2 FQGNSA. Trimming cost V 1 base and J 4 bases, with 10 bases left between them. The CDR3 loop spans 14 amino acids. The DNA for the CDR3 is TGTGCCAGCAGCTTAGGGGGGATGGTCTATGGCTACACCTTC. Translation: CASSLGGMVYGYTF.

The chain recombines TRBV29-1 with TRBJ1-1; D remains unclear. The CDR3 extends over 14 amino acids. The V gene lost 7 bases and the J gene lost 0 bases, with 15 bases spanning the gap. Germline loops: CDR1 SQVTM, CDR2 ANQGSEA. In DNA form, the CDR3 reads TGCAGCGCCGAAGGTAGTCCCATGAACACTGAAGCTTTCTTT. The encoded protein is CSAEGSPMNTEAFF.

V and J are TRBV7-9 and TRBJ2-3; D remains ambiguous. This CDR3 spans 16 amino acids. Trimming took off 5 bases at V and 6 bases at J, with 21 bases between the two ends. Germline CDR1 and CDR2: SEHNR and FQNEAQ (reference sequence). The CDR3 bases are TGTGCCAGCAGCCGACGTTCTGGCCCTCGGACGGATACGCAGTATTTT. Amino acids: CASSRRSGPRTDTQYF.

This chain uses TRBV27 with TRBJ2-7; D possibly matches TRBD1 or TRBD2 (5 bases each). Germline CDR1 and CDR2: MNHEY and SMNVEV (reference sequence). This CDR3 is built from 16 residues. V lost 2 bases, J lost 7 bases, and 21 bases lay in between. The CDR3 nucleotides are TGTGCCAGCAGTTTAATGCCCGGGACGGAACTTAGGGAGCAGTACTTC. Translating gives CASSLMPGTELREQYF.

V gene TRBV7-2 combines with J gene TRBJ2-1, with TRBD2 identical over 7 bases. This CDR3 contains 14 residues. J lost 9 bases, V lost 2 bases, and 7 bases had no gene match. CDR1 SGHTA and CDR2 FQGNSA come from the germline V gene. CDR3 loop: CASSLTAGVSEQFF. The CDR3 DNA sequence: TGTGCCAGCAGCTTAACTGCGGGAGTAAGTGAGCAGTTCTTC.

CDR3 region: CASRQLQRTDGYTF. CDR3 coding DNA: TGCGCCAGCAGACAATTACAGCGGACGGACGGCTACACCTTC. V and J are TRBV5-1 and TRBJ1-2; unclear D gene. Germline V gene sequence: CDR1 SGHRS, CDR2 YFSETQ. The CDR3 is 14 residues long. Deletions cut 5 bases from V and 8 bases from J, with 19 bases between.

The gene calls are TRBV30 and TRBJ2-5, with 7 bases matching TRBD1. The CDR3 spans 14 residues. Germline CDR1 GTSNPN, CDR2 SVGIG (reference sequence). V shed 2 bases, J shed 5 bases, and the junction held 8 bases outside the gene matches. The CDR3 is CAWSRGGRGETQYF. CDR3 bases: TGTGCCTGGAGTAGAGGGGGCAGGGGTGAGACCCAGTACTTC. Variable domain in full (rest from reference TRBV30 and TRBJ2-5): SQTIHQWPATLVQPVGSPLSLECTVEGTSNPNLYWYRQAAGRGLQLLFYSVGIGQISSEVPQNLSASRPQDRQFILSSKKLLLSDSGFYLCAWSRGGRGETQYFGPGTRLLVL.